This TCR beta chain was found in a study of T cell repertoires in ileal Crohn's disease. Libraries were prepared by immunoSEQ multiplex PCR; TCRdb keeps only in-frame clonotypes and omits some of them. In the table there are about 18,000 clones, about 60% of which are singletons. The sequenced sample was ileal tissue. The source of this sequence is an adult with Crohn's disease.

CDR3 nucleotide sequence: TGTGCCAGCAGTTCCCCAGGGGGTACGCAGTATTTT. It codes for CASSSPGGTQYF. The chain joins TRBV2 to TRBJ2-3, with 7 bases matching TRBD1. V shed 5 bases, J shed 8 bases, and the junction held 4 bases outside the gene matches. The germline V gene encodes CDR1 SNHLY and CDR2 FYNNEI. The CDR3 is made up of 12 amino acids.